This T cell receptor beta chain was profiled in a study of response to subunit inactivated influenza vaccine. This CDR3 region has 13 residues. Trimming stripped 5 bases from V and 2 bases from J, with 10 bases between. TCRdb analysed the RT-PCR reads with MiXCR anew, one entry per CDR3 protein. The data show approximately 500,000 distinct CDR3 sequences, around 25% seen once. These data also featured in a second study, about T cells expressing NK-cell markers. That source notes: As the method of synthesis, 5'RACE template switching with UMIs yielded TCR beta cDNA.

The sequence derives from a man aged 45-65 years who received an inactivated influenza vaccine. The chain couples TRBV23-1 to TRBJ2-7; a weak D match, TRBD1 (5 bases). TRBV23-1 is an ORF, and what it does is uncertain. The sample here was CD4+ T cells sorted from PBMCs, taken approximately 12 days after vaccination. The CDR3 nucleotides read TGCGCCAGCAGTGGCAGGGCCGCCTACGAGCAGTACTTC. This sequence encodes CASSGRAAYEQYF.